This T cell receptor (beta chain) appears in the sequencing data of a study of cytomegalovirus exposure and HLA in healthy donors listed by TCRdb under 2017. A note on the overall study: An earlier analysis of roughly 610 of the donors reported approximately 300 Gb of sequence data and 90 million to 120 million unique TCR beta sequences obtained from around 170 million T cells. Roughly 300 gigabases of sequencing data and 70 million to 95 million unique TCR sequences made up an early release that covered approximately 620 HLA-typed donors. The genetic ancestry cluster associated with self-reported Caucasian donors included 65% to 90% of the roughly 410 genotyped donors. The aim of the study was to test whether cataloging public T cell receptors could identify signatures of past pathogen exposure. The study used immunosequencing to profile the T cell repertoires of around 600 subjects and linked those repertoires to cytomegalovirus serostatus. In addition to the first cohort of roughly 670 subjects, a separate validation cohort of approximately 130 different subjects was used. To predict cytomegalovirus infection status, the study combined high-throughput TCR immunosequencing, statistical association of individual TCRs with disease status, and machine learning. A later analysis re-examined previously published TCR beta repertoires from hundreds of donors and added high-resolution HLA genotyping to investigate patterns of TCR occurrence. Rather than drawing on any new phenotypic data, the later analysis identified candidate immune exposures from TCR beta sequences and the way those sequences occurred across donors. To decide whether each TCR beta V gene segment behaved as functional or pseudogenic, an earlier analysis of some 600 of the donors relied on high-throughput TCR beta sequencing. Alongside the repertoire data, information on donor age, sex, ethnicity and CMV serostatus was compiled. A later genetic analysis took genome-wide SNP genotypes for about 55% of the 666 donors and used that subset as a discovery cohort. Every discovery cohort repertoire had been produced on one sequencing platform. HLA typing included class I and class II loci at four-digit resolution. Typing coverage differed by locus: A, B, C, DRB1 and DQB1 were typed in roughly 629-630 donors, DQA1 in about 560, DPA1 in around 600, and DPB1 in 400 to 490. Because of strong linkage in the cohort, four or five DR-DQ haplotypes were treated as single units for association and clustering. Among 300 to 500 genotyped donors of the cohort, an average of roughly 230,000 unique TCR beta nucleotide sequences was sequenced per donor, of which about 18% were non-productive.

Turning to this clone: Its cognate antigen has yet to be identified. The germline gene is not matched at one end of the junction; a read error may be the cause.

Receptors were amplified or captured by the immunoSEQ multiplex PCR assay. A mixture of 60 forward primers for TCR Vbeta segments and 13 reverse primers for TCR Jbeta segments was used in the multiplex PCR. The CDR3 region of rearranged TCR beta genes was amplified from genomic DNA by a multiplex PCR assay. The amplified TCR beta libraries were sequenced on the Illumina HiSeq System as 87-base-pair reads. In the original analysis: A later analysis tallied tens of millions of unique TCR beta chains across the 666 repertoires, and approximately 11 million of those chains were shared by two or more donors. To remove PCR and sequencing errors, raw reads were error-corrected and collapsed into unique sequences using a nearest-neighbor algorithm that merged closely related sequences. To assign V, D and J gene segments, CDR3 sequences were aligned to IMGT reference sequences. For a sequence to be retained, at least a six-nucleotide match to both a V gene segment and a J gene segment was required. A rearrangement was called productive if the CDR3 had no stop codons and remained in frame with V and J, and every other rearrangement was called non-productive. Following IMGT convention, CDR3 was defined as the stretch from the second conserved V-encoded cysteine up to the conserved J-encoded phenylalanine. The earlier analysis of about 610 of the donors excluded any sequence lacking an unambiguous match to a single V gene segment. An earlier analysis of 550 to 650 of the donors classified V segments as functional when productive rearrangements were above 56.7% and as segregating when the standard deviation between donors was above 5%. A statistical classification framework was built for diagnosing cytomegalovirus status from the catalog of TCR beta chain sequences. In a later analysis, V and J genes were assigned by comparing TCR nucleotide sequences against IMGT/GENE-DB human TR gene sequences. A later analysis assigned CDR3 sequences and most-parsimonious VDJ recombination scenarios with the TCRdist pipeline. A later analysis defined each TCR beta chain by its CDR3 amino acid sequence plus V-gene family, and excluded reads lacking a unique V-gene family. To address suspected cross-contamination and a sequencing artifact, a later analysis removed roughly 580 highly shared, low-generation-probability nucleotide sequences. For each public chain, a later analysis derived a clonal expansion index from normalized ranks of inferred template counts within each repertoire. In a later analysis, generation probabilities were computed using a VDJ recombination model fitted to out-of-frame rearrangements, and the results were checked against IGoR. Hypergeometric tests were used in a later analysis to score TCR-TCR, TCR-HLA and TCR-CMV co-occurrence, with a repertoire-size bias correction applied to the TCR pairs. False discovery rates were estimated in a later analysis by permuting HLA or CMV assignments 20 times. In a later analysis, co-occurring TCRs were grouped using DBSCAN, with TCRdist sequence similarity added in when clustering inside HLA-allele-positive subsets. For co-occurrence clustering, repertoires with fewer than 30,000 or more than 120,000 public chains were excluded, along with about five repertoires with anomalous nucleotide sharing. Here the immuneACCESS table is served through TCRdb, limited to in-frame sequences with V and J called. Missing clones are a known gap in these copies; in checked studies unresolved V genes cover under half, and the rest lacks a known reason. Clone size and the V and J calls come from that table; the DNA yielded D and trimming. Counted in this sample were more than 150,000 clones; roughly 80% of them appeared once. The ten largest clones add up to 1.3% of the sample.

The cohort comprised 666 healthy bone marrow donors. At the time of sampling, every cohort member was nominally healthy, though immune exposures that went unrecorded were likely present. The donor tested CMV seropositive, placing the donor among the 250 to 350 seropositive members of the cohort. Every donor gave a peripheral blood sample, and the peripheral blood mononuclear cells from that sample were used for TCR beta sequencing. Genomic DNA was extracted from the blood cell samples with the Qiagen DNeasy Blood Extraction Kit. Via the germline V gene, CDR1 is SQVTM and CDR2 ANQGSEA. The CDR3, cysteine through phenylalanine, is 12 amino acids long. Only the CDR3 DNA is retained, 36 bases long and in frame from the first base. Broader findings and caveats from the paper: The authors suggested that the approach could potentially be extended to other disease states and immunological phenotypes. In a later analysis, HLA-associated TCR beta chains were found to be more clonally expanded and to have lower generation probabilities than equally common non-associated chains. The study gave a list of 150 to 200 TCR beta chains associated with cytomegalovirus. The cohort was sequenced for TCR beta chains only, and without alpha or paired-chain data the features that could be detected were limited. A group of highly shared sequence variants was considered likely to be a technical artifact of the sequencing pipeline. A later analysis reported that several top co-occurrence clusters appeared linked to parvovirus B19, influenza, CMV and Epstein-Barr virus. Because HLA typing was missing for some donors at each locus, association tests included only the typed subset. A later analysis found that TCR association rates varied across HLA loci, with DRB1 alleles showing the most associated TCRs and HLA-C alleles the fewest. Some IMGT-functional V segments, including TRBV6-2 and TRBV6-3, could not be distinguished by the 87-base-pair reads and were therefore excluded. An earlier analysis of around 500 of the donors showed that most TCR beta V segments appeared in productive rearrangements either about 90% or about 30% of the time, which broadly matched IMGT annotations. Most CMV-associated TCR beta chains appeared to be HLA-restricted in a later analysis, and the HLA associations seemed to be driven largely by CMV exposure. Because counts were too low, some 16 rarely observed V segments, including chromosome 9 orphons, were excluded from the earlier analysis of roughly 580 of the donors. In a later genetic analysis, fewer N-insertions in productive TCRs were reported among donors in an Asian-associated ancestry cluster than the approximately 670-donor mean. The classifier was reported to diagnose cytomegalovirus status with high specificity and sensitivity in both the original and validation cohorts. A further reported finding was that TCR beta sequences accurately predicted the HLA-A and HLA-B alleles for most subjects in the first cohort. A later analysis associated some 17,000 TCR beta sequences with specific HLA alleles at a false discovery rate of 0.05. Assigning TCR associations to individual alleles was difficult when HLA alleles, especially DR and DQ, strongly co-occurred. A few of the identified cytomegalovirus-associated TCR beta chains were confirmed in vitro to be specific for cytomegalovirus antigens. Most TCR sequences were seen in very few donors, while some public TCRs were found in many individuals. Sequencing depth was assumed to be roughly uniform across donors in the presence/absence analyses, though that assumption may not hold. Correlated functional status among segregating V segments might be attributable to linkage disequilibrium, but an unknown experimental factor could not be ruled out. In a later genetic analysis, a missense DCLRE1C variant was associated with V-gene and J-gene trimming of TCR beta chains, and the association was replicated in an independent cohort. CMV serostatus was the only immune exposure information available for the cohort.

The V and J genes are TRBV29-1 and TRBJ2-7; no D gene call is confident. The sample taken for sequencing was PBMCs. The receptor was isolated from a man aged 45-65 years in good health and CMV-seropositive. The CDR3 here reads CSVGISPYGQYF. The DNA is as follows: TGCAGCGTTGGGATTAGCCCCTACGGGCAGTACTTC.